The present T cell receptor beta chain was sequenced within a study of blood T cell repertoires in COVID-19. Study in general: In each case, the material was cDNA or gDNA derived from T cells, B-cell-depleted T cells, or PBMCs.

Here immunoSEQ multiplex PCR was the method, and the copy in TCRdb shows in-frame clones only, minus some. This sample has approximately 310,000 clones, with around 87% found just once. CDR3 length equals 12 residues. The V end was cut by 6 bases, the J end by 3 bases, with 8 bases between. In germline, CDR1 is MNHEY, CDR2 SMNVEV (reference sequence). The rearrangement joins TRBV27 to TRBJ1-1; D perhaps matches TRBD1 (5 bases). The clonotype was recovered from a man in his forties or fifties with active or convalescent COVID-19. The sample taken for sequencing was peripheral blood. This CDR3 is CASRGLYTEAFF. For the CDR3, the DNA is TGTGCCAGCAGGGGGCTCTACACTGAAGCTTTCTTT.